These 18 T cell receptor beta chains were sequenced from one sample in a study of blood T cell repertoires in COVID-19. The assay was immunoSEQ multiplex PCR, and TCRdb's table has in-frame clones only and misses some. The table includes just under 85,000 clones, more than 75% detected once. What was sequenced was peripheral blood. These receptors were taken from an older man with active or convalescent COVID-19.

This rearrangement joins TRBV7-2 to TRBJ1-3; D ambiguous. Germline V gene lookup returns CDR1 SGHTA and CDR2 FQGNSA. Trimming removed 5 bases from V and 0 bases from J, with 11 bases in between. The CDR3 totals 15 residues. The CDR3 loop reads CASSPGRYSGNTIYF. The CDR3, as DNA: TGTGCCAGCAGCCCAGGCAGGTACTCTGGAAACACCATATATTTT.

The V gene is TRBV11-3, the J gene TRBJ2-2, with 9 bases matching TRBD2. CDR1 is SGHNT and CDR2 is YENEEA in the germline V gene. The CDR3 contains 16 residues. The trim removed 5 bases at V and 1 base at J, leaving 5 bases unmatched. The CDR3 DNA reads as TGTGCCAGCAGCGTACAGCGGGGGGAGAACACCGGGGAGCTGTTTTTT. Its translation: CASSVQRGENTGELFF.

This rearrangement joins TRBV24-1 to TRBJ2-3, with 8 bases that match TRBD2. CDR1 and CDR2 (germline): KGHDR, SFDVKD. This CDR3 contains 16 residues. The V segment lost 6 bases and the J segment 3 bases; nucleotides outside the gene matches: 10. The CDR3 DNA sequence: TGTGCCACCAGTCCATGGGGGAGCGGGGGAACAGATACGCAGTATTTT. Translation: CATSPWGSGGTDTQYF.

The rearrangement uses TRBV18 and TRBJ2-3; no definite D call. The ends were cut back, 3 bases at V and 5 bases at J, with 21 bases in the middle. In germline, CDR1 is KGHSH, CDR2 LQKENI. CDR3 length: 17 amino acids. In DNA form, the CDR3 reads TGTGCCAGCTCACCCTCAGCGCCTCGAACCGTGGTAGATACGCAGTATTTT. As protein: CASSPSAPRTVVDTQYF.

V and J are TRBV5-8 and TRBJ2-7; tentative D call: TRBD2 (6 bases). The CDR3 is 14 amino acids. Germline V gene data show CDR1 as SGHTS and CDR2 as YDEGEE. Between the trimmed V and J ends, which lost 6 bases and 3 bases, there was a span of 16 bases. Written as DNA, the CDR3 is TGTGCCAGCACTTCCCTGGGGCGGGACTACGAGCAGTACGTC. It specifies CASTSLGRDYEQYV.

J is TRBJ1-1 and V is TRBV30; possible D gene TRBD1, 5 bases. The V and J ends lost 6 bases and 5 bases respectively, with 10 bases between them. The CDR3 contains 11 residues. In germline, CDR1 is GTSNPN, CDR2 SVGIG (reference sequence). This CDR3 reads CACQGGTEAFF. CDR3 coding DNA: TGTGCCTGTCAGGGAGGGACTGAAGCTTTCTTT. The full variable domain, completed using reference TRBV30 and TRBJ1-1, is SQTIHQWPATLVQPVGSPLSLECTVEGTSNPNLYWYRQAAGRGLQLLFYSVGIGQISSEVPQNLSASRPQDRQFILSSKKLLLSDSGFYLCACQGGTEAFFGQGTRLTVV.

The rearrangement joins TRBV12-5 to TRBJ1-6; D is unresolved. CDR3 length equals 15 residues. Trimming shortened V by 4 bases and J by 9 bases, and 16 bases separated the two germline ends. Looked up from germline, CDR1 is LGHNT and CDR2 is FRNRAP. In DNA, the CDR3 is TGTGCTAGTGGTTCGTCGGGAGCCGGTATTTCACCCCTCCACTTT. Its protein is CASGSSGAGISPLHF.

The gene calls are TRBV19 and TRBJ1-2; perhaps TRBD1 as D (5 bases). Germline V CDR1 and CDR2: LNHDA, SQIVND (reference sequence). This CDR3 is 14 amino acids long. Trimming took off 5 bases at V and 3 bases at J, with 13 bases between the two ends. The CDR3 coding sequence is TGTGCCAGTAGTGTTTGGGGGGTGGACTATGGCTACACCTTC. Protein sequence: CASSVWGVDYGYTF. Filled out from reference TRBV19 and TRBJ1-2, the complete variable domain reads DGGITQSPKYLFRKEGQNVTLSCEQNLNHDAMYWYRQDPGQGLRLIYYSQIVNDFQKGDIAEGYSVSREKKESFPLTVTSAQKNPTAFYLCASSVWGVDYGYTFGSGTRLTVV.

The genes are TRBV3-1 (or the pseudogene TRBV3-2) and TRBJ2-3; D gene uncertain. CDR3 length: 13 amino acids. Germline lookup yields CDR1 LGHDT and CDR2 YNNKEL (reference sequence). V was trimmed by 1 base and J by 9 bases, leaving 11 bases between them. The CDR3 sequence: CASSQVGDGTQYF. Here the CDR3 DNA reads TGTGCCAGCAGCCAAGTCGGCGACGGGACGCAGTATTTT.

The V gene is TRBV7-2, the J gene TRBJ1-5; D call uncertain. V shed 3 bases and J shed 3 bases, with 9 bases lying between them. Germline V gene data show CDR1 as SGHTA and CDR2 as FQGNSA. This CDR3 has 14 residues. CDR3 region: CASSFWQDNQPQHF. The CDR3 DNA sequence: TGTGCCAGCAGCTTTTGGCAGGACAATCAGCCCCAGCATTTT.

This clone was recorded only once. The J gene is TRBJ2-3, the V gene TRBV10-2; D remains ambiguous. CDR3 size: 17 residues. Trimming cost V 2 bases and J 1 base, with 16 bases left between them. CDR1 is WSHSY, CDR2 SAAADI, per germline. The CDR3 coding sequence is TGCGCCAGCAGTGAGCCATCCGTTCTAGGAGGCACAGATACGCAGTATTTT. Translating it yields CASSEPSVLGGTDTQYF.

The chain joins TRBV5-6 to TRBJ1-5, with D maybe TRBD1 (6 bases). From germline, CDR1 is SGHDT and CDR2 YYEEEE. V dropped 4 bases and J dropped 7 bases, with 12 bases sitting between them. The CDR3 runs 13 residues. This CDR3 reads CASSTLQGQPQHF. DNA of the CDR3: TGTGCCAGCAGCACGCTACAGGGACAGCCCCAGCATTTT.

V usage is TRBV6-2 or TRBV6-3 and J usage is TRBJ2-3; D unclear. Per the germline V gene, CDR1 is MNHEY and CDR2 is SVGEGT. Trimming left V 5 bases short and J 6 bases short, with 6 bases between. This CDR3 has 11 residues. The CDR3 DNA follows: TGTGCCAGCAGTCCCCTGGATACGCAGTATTTT. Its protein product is CASSPLDTQYF.

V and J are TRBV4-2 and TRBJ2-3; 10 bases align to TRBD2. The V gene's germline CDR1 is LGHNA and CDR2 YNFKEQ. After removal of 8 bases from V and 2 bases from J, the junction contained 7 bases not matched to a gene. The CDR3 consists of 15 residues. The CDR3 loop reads CASGSSGSPTDTQYF. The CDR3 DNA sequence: TGTGCCAGCGGGTCTAGCGGGAGCCCCACAGATACGCAGTATTTT.

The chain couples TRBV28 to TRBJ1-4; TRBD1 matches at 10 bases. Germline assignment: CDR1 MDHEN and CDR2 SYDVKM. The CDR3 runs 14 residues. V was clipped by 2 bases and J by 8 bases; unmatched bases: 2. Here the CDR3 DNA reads TGTGCCAGCAGTTTACCGGGACAGGGGGAAAAACTGTTTTTT. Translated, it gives CASSLPGQGEKLFF.

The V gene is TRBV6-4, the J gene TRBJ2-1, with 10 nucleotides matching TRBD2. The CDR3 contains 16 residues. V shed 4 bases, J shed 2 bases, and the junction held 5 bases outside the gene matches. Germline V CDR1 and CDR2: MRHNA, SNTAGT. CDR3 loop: CASSVEAGGPYNEQFF. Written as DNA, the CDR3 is TGTGCCAGCAGTGTAGAAGCGGGGGGGCCCTACAATGAGCAGTTCTTC.

This CDR3 reads CASKPYSVTGSSSNQPQHF. CDR3 DNA sequence: TGTGCCAGCAAACCATATAGTGTGACAGGGAGTAGTAGCAATCAGCCCCAGCATTTT. The chain carries TRBV27 and TRBJ1-5, with 7 bases fitting TRBD1. The CDR3 loop spans 19 amino acids. The germline V gene has CDR1 MNHEY and CDR2 SMNVEV (reference sequence). The V gene end was trimmed by 7 bases and the J gene end by 0 bases; junction bases not matched to a gene: 18.

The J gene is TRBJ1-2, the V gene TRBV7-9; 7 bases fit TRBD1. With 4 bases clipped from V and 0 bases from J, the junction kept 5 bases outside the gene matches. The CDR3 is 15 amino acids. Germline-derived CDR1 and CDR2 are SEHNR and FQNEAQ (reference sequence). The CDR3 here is CASSSWDRANYGYTF. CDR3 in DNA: TGTGCCAGCAGCTCTTGGGACAGAGCTAACTATGGCTACACCTTC.